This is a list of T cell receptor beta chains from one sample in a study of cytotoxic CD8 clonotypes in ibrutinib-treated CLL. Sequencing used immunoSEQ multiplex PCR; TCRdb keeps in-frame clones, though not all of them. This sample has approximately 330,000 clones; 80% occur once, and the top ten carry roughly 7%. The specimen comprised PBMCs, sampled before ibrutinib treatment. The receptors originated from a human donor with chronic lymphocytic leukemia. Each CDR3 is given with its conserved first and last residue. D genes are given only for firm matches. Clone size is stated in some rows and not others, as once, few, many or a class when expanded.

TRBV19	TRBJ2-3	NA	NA	CASSTRLLRDTQYF	TGTGCCAGTAGTACAAGACTCCTCCGGGATACGCAGTATTTT
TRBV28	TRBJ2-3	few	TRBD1	CASSATGGRTDTQYF	TGTGCCAGCAGTGCAACAGGGGGAAGGACAGATACGCAGTATTTT
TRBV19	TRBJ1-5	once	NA	CAIQGSNQPQHF	TGTGCCATTCAGGGTAGCAATCAGCCCCAGCATTTT
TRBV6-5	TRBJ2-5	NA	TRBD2	CASSRTSGSQETQYF	TGTGCCAGCAGCAGGACTAGCGGGAGCCAAGAGACCCAGTACTTC
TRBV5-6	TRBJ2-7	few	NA	CASSFDRYEQYF	TGTGCCAGCAGCTTTGACAGGTACGAGCAGTACTTC
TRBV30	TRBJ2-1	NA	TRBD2	CAWRPSGTSGEQFF	TGTGCCTGGAGACCATCCGGGACTAGCGGTGAGCAGTTCTTC
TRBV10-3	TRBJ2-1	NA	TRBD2	CAISESGIAGLNEQFF	TGTGCCATCAGTGAGTCGGGAATAGCGGGCTTAAATGAGCAGTTCTTC
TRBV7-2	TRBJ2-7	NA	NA	CASSLLLEQYF	TGTGCCAGCAGCTTACTACTCGAGCAGTACTTC
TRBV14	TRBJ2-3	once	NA	CASSRSNPWDTQYF	TGTGCCAGCAGCCGGTCAAACCCGTGGGATACGCAGTATTTT
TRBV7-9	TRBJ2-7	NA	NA	CASSSFEGTSEQYF	TGTGCCAGCAGCTCATTTGAAGGGACCAGCGAGCAGTACTTC
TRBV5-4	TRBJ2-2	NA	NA	CASSLISRINTGELFF	TGTGCCAGCAGCTTGATAAGTAGAATTAACACCGGGGAGCTGTTTTTT
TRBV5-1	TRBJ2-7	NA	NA	CASSLGSPLGEQYF	TGCGCCAGCAGCTTAGGGAGCCCGCTAGGCGAGCAGTACTTC
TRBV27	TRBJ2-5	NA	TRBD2	CAASGLAGETQYF	TGTGCCGCCTCGGGTCTAGCGGGGGAGACCCAGTACTTC
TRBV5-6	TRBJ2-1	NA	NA	CASSLGFSLEQFF	TGTGCCAGCAGCTTGGGTTTTAGTCTTGAGCAGTTCTTC
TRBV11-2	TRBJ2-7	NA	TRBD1	CASSFWTGGYEQYF	TGTGCCAGCAGCTTCTGGACAGGGGGCTACGAGCAGTACTTC
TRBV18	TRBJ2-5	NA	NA	CASSPAIEETQYF	TGTGCCAGCTCACCGGCGATTGAAGAGACCCAGTACTTC
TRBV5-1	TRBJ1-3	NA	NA	CASSTGHLNTIYF	TGCGCCAGCAGCACGGGACATCTAAACACCATATATTTT
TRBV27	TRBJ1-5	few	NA	CASSFGRADQPQHF	TGTGCCAGCAGTTTCGGCAGGGCTGATCAGCCCCAGCATTTT
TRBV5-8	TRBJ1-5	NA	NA	CASLPSKGVSNQPQHF	TGTGCCAGCCTACCTAGCAAGGGCGTCAGCAATCAGCCCCAGCATTTT
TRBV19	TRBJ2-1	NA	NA	CASSLYRDNEQFF	TGTGCCAGTAGTTTGTACAGGGACAATGAGCAGTTCTTC
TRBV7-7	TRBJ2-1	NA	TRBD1	CASSLGRGRNGKEQFF	TGTGCTAGCAGCTTAGGTAGGGGGCGAAACGGAAAGGAGCAGTTCTTC
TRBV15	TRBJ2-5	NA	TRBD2	CAAWVTSGPLGETQYF	TGTGCCGCCTGGGTGACTAGCGGTCCGCTGGGAGAGACCCAGTACTTC
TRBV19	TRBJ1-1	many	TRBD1	CASSRQGGTEAFF	TGTGCCAGTAGTAGACAGGGGGGCACTGAAGCTTTCTTT
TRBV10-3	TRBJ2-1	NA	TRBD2	CATLKAGTSGYNEQFF	TGTGCCACCCTTAAAGCCGGGACTAGCGGGTACAATGAGCAGTTCTTC
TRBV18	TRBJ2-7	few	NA	CASSRTGPQTGSYEQYF	TGTGCCAGCTCACGAACAGGGCCCCAAACCGGCTCCTACGAGCAGTACTTC
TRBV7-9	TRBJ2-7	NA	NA	CASSRRVRGSFTYEQYF	TGTGCCAGCAGCCGGCGGGTTCGTGGATCCTTCACCTACGAGCAGTACTTC
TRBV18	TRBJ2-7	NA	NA	CASSPAGSDEQYF	TGTGCCAGCTCACCAGCCGGGTCGGACGAGCAGTACTTC
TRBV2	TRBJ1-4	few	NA	CASSEFRKNEKLFF	TGTGCCAGCAGTGAGTTTCGGAAAAATGAAAAACTGTTTTTT
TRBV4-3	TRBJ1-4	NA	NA	CASSPARALGIATNEKLFF	TGCGCCAGCAGCCCAGCAAGGGCCCTTGGGATTGCAACTAATGAAAAACTGTTTTTT
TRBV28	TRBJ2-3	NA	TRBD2	CASKSTGLAGAATQYF	TGTGCCAGCAAGTCTACAGGACTAGCGGGAGCTGCTACGCAGTATTTT
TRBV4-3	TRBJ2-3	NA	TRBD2	CASSLGLAGTDTQYF	TGCGCCAGCAGCTTAGGCCTAGCGGGCACAGATACGCAGTATTTT
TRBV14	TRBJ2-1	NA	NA	CASSQTQGRNEQFF	TGTGCCAGCAGCCAGACACAGGGTCGGAATGAGCAGTTCTTC
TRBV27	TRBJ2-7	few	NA	CASSLVGGSSYEQYF	TGTGCCAGCAGTTTAGTTGGGGGAAGCTCCTACGAGCAGTACTTC
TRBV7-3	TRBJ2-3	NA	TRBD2	CASSSGLAGGPGSDTQYF	TGTGCCAGCAGCTCAGGACTAGCGGGAGGGCCGGGGTCAGATACGCAGTATTTT
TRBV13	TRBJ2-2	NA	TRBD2	CASSPWEGRWNTGELFF	TGTGCCAGCAGCCCGTGGGAGGGGCGGTGGAACACCGGGGAGCTGTTTTTT
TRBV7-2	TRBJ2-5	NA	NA	CASSLARPVGETQYF	TGTGCCAGCAGCTTAGCGCGGCCAGTCGGGGAGACCCAGTACTTC
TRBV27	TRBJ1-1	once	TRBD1	CASSLFTPGGTEAFF	TGTGCCAGCAGTTTATTTACCCCAGGGGGCACTGAAGCTTTCTTT
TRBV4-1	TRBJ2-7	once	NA	CGGKGPGEQYF	TGCGGGGGGAAGGGTCCGGGCGAGCAGTACTTC
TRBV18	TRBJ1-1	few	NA	CASSPGVNTEAFF	TGTGCCAGCTCACCGGGGGTGAACACTGAAGCTTTCTTT
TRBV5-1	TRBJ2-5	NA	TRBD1	CASSLGPQGVGETQYF	TGCGCCAGCAGCTTGGGGCCACAGGGGGTTGGGGAGACCCAGTACTTC
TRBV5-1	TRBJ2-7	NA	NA	CASSPSSGTPYEQYF	TGCGCCAGCAGCCCGAGCTCCGGGACGCCGTACGAGCAGTACTTC
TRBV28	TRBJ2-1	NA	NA	CASYQQVMGEQFF	TGTGCCAGCTATCAGCAGGTGATGGGTGAGCAGTTCTTC
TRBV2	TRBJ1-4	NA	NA	CASSVEGTREKLFF	TGTGCCAGCAGCGTGGAGGGGACTCGCGAAAAACTGTTTTTT
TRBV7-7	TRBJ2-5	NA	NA	CASSLNGETQYF	TGTGCCAGCTCCTTAAACGGAGAGACCCAGTACTTC